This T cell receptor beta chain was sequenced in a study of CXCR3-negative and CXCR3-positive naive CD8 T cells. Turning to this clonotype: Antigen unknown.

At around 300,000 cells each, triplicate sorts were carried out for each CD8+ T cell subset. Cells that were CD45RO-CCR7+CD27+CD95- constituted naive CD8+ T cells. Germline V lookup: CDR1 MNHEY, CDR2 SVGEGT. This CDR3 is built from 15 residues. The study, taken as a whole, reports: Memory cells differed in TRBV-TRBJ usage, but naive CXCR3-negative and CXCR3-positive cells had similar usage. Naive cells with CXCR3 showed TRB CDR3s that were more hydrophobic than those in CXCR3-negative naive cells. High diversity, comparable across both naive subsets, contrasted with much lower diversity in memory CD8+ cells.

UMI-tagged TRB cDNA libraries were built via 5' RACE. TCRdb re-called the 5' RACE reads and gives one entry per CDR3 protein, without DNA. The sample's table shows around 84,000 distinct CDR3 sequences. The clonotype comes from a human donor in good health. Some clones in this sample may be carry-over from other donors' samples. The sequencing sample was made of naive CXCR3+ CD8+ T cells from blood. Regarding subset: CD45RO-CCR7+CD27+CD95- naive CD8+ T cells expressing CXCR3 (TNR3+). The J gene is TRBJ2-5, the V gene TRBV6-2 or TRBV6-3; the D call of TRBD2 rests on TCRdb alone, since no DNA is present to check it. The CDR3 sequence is CASSDIRDLRGPQYF.